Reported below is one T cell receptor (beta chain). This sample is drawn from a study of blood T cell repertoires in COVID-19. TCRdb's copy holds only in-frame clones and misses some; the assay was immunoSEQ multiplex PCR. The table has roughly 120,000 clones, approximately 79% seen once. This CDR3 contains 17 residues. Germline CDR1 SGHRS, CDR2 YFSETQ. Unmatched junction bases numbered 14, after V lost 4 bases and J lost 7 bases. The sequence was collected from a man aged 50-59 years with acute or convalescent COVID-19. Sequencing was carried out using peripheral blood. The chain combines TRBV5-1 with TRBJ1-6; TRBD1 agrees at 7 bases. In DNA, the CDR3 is TGCGCCAGCAGCCCGACCCGGACAGGCGTTCCAAATTCACCCCTCCACTTT. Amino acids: CASSPTRTGVPNSPLHF.